Below, 7 T cell receptor beta chains from the same sample are listed, as sequenced in a study of blood T cell repertoires in COVID-19. TCRdb's copy holds only in-frame clones and misses some; the assay was immunoSEQ multiplex PCR. The data hold around 260,000 clones, with 80% to 90% observed a single time. Sequencing input: peripheral blood. These receptors came from a woman in her seventies with COVID-19, enrolled during active disease.

DNA of the CDR3: TGCGCCAGCAGCCTGGGGGACAGATCAAATTCACCCCTCCACTTT. This gives the protein CASSLGDRSNSPLHF. This chain connects TRBV5-1 to TRBJ1-6; 7 nucleotides match TRBD1. The CDR3 totals 15 residues. J was trimmed by 7 bases and V by 4 bases; bases with no gene match: 8. The germline V gene has CDR1 SGHRS and CDR2 YFSETQ.

This chain connects TRBV18 to TRBJ2-2; tentative D call: TRBD2 (5 bases). Deletions cut 3 bases from V and 2 bases from J, with 16 bases between. The CDR3 runs 17 residues. CDR1 and CDR2 (germline): KGHSH, LQKENI. CDR3 in DNA: TGTGCCAGCTCACCGAGACCGGGAACAGATAACACCGGGGAGCTGTTTTTT. Amino acid sequence: CASSPRPGTDNTGELFF.

This clone showed up just once. The chain joins TRBV12-3 or TRBV12-4 to TRBJ2-7; TRBD1 aligns across 7 bases. The CDR3 is 13 amino acids. V lost 6 bases to trimming and J lost 4 bases; unmatched junction nucleotides: 6. The CDR3, as DNA: TGTGCCAGCAGCTCAGAGACAGGGTACGAGCAGTACTTC. This translates into CASSSETGYEQYF.

This clone was counted many times. The chain is built from TRBV21-1 and TRBJ2-7; the D call of TRBD1 is as the table states it, not checked on the DNA. TRBV21-1 is assigned pseudogene status. The CDR3 length is 18 residues. The CDR3 loop reads CASSSRDRVNRSSYEQYF. CDR3 sequence (DNA): TGTGCCAGCAGCTCCCGGGACAGGGTTAATCGGAGCTCCTACGAGCAGTACTTC.

The chain uses TRBV19 and TRBJ2-5; the D gene is possibly TRBD2 (6 bases). Per the germline V gene, CDR1 is LNHDA and CDR2 is SQIVND (reference sequence). The V and J ends lost 4 bases and 4 bases respectively, with 13 bases between them. The CDR3 covers 14 residues. The CDR3 reads CASSTRGGAETQYF. DNA of the CDR3: TGTGCCAGTAGTACCCGTGGAGGGGCAGAGACCCAGTACTTC.

The CDR3 coding sequence is TGTGCCTGGAGTCTTACAGGGTTAGGGATTGGCTACACCTTC. It specifies CAWSLTGLGIGYTF. The chain recombines TRBV30 with TRBJ1-2; perhaps TRBD1 as D (6 bases). Germline V lookup: CDR1 GTSNPN, CDR2 SVGIG (reference sequence). V gave up 2 bases and J gave up 7 bases, with 17 bases separating them. The CDR3 totals 14 residues.

The V gene is TRBV5-8, the J gene TRBJ2-7, with D possibly TRBD2 on 5 matching bases. The germline V gene encodes CDR1 SGHTS and CDR2 YDEGEE. This CDR3 is 15 amino acids long. Trimming shortened V by 2 bases and J by 3 bases, and 15 bases separated the two germline ends. CDR3 region: CASSLSSGPYYEQYF. In DNA, the CDR3 is TGTGCCAGCAGCTTATCCAGCGGTCCCTACTACGAGCAGTACTTC.